Following are 18 T cell receptor beta chains from one sample sequenced in a study of CD8 T cells in Susac syndrome. Random hexamers primed reverse transcription of about 0.5 to 1 ug RNA. MiXCR was run by TCRdb on the immunoSEQ multiplex PCR reads, yielding one entry per CDR3 protein. The data contain about 300,000 distinct CDR3 sequences, 89% of them singletons. The source material was CD8+ T cells from PBMCs. Source of these receptors: a human donor with multiple sclerosis.

V is TRBV4-3 and J is TRBJ1-5, with 10 bases matching TRBD1. CDR1 is LGHNA and CDR2 is YSLEER in the germline V gene. J lost 7 bases, V lost 0 bases, and 6 bases had no gene match. The CDR3 consists of 16 residues. The DNA for the CDR3 is TGCGCCAGCAGCCAAGATTTTGGGACAGGGGTACAGCCCCAGCATTTT. Protein sequence: CASSQDFGTGVQPQHF.

This clonotype came up once. The V and J genes are TRBV20-1 and TRBJ2-3; TRBD2 agrees at 8 bases. The V gene end was trimmed by 3 bases and the J gene end by 6 bases; junction bases not matched to a gene: 11. This CDR3 spans 15 amino acids. Germline V gene data show CDR1 as DFQATT and CDR2 as SNEGSKA (reference sequence). The CDR3 is CSASGPGGAVDTQYF. The DNA of the CDR3 is TGCAGTGCTAGCGGGCCGGGAGGGGCCGTTGATACGCAGTATTTT.

The genes are TRBV7-9 and TRBJ1-5, with TRBD1 matching 10 bases. The CDR3 consists of 14 residues. With V trimmed by 4 bases and J by 7 bases, 4 bases remained unmatched. Per the germline V gene, CDR1 is SEHNR and CDR2 is FQNEAQ (reference sequence). CDR3 amino acids: CASSSGQGEQPQHF. DNA for the CDR3: TGTGCCAGCAGCTCCGGACAGGGGGAACAGCCCCAGCATTTT.

This sequence joins TRBV4-3 and TRBJ1-1; 8 nucleotides align to TRBD1. The CDR3 has 14 residues. The junction had 6 bases not matched to a gene; V was cut back by 4 bases and J by 5 bases. Germline CDR1 is LGHNA and CDR2 is YSLEER. This CDR3 reads CASSLRQGRTEAFF. CDR3 sequence (DNA): TGCGCCAGCAGCCTCCGACAGGGGAGGACTGAAGCTTTCTTT.

The chain couples TRBV18 to TRBJ1-2; D uncertain. The CDR3 spans 13 residues. Germline values: CDR1 KGHSH, CDR2 LQKENI. With 2 bases removed from V and 4 bases from J, the gap between germline ends came to 8 bases. CDR3 bases: TGTGCCAGCTCACCATGGCGGGTCTATGGCTACACCTTC. Protein sequence: CASSPWRVYGYTF.

The chain recombines TRBV6-1 with TRBJ2-3; 10 bases are a match to TRBD2. V lost 3 bases and J lost 5; bases outside the gene matches: 11. Germline V gives CDR1 MNHNS, CDR2 SASEGT. The CDR3 runs to 17 residues. Here the CDR3 DNA reads TGTGCCAGCAGTGACCCCTGGACTAGCGGAGACCTAGATACGCAGTATTTT. Amino acids: CASSDPWTSGDLDTQYF.

The chain links TRBV5-4 to TRBJ2-7, with D maybe TRBD1 (6 bases). Germline values: CDR1 SGHNT, CDR2 YYREEE (reference sequence). The CDR3 has 14 amino acids. V gave up 6 bases and J gave up 2 bases, with 15 bases separating them. The CDR3 sequence: CASTTSGVPYEQYF. In DNA, the CDR3 is TGTGCCAGCACTACATCAGGGGTACCCTACGAGCAGTACTTC.

The chain uses TRBV20-1 and TRBJ1-2, with a weak D call TRBD1 (5 bases). Trimming removed 0 bases from V and 3 bases from J, with 11 bases in between. CDR1 is DFQATT, CDR2 SNEGSKA, per germline (reference sequence). This CDR3 spans 14 amino acids. The CDR3 loop reads CSARDDPGDYGYTF. CDR3 coding DNA: TGCAGTGCTAGAGATGACCCGGGGGACTATGGCTACACCTTC.

This chain connects TRBV12-3 or TRBV12-4 to TRBJ2-5; 9 bases are a match to TRBD2. CDR3 size: 15 residues. Unmatched junction bases numbered 6, after V lost 3 bases and J lost 4 bases. CDR3 in amino acids: CASSFRLAEGETQYF. CDR3 in DNA: TGTGCCAGCAGTTTCCGACTAGCGGAGGGAGAGACCCAGTACTTC.

The CDR3 DNA is TGTGCCATCAGTACCGACACCGGGGAGCTGTTTTTT. It translates to CAISTDTGELFF. This chain links TRBV10-3 with TRBJ2-2, with D unclear. Trimming left V 5 bases short and J 3 bases short, with 4 bases between. Germline V gene sequence: CDR1 ENHRY, CDR2 SYGVKD. The CDR3 has 12 residues.

The genes are TRBV20-1 and TRBJ2-3, with 10 positions matching TRBD2. The CDR3 consists of 15 residues. CDR1 and CDR2 from the germline V gene are DFQATT and SNEGSKA (reference sequence). Trimming removed 4 bases from V and 5 bases from J; junction bases left unmatched: 9. CDR3 in amino acids: CSATFTRLAGDTQYF. The CDR3 DNA reads as TGCAGTGCTACCTTTACCAGACTAGCGGGAGATACGCAGTATTTT.

V and J are TRBV19 and TRBJ2-7; TRBD2 matches at 7 bases. The CDR3 is 12 amino acids. The germline V gene encodes CDR1 LNHDA and CDR2 SQIVND (reference sequence). Trimming removed 5 bases from V and 7 bases from J; junction bases left unmatched: 5. For the CDR3, the DNA is TGTGCCAGTAGTTGGGGGGGACGGGAGCAGTACTTC. The encoded protein is CASSWGGREQYF.

V and J are TRBV20-1 and TRBJ2-1; no definite D call. The germline V gene has CDR1 DFQATT and CDR2 SNEGSKA (reference sequence). The length of the CDR3 is 15 residues. The germline V and J ends were trimmed by 4 bases and 0 bases, with 13 bases remaining between them. The CDR3 DNA is TGCAGTGCTAAAAATACAGTCCCCTCCTACAATGAGCAGTTCTTC. Protein: CSAKNTVPSYNEQFF.

The chain recombines TRBV10-3 with TRBJ2-1; D unresolved. Germline V gene data show CDR1 as ENHRY and CDR2 as SYGVKD. The CDR3 spans 16 residues. Trimming shortened V by 5 bases and J by 7 bases, and 21 bases separated the two germline ends. The chain's CDR3 is CAISHIDRALANEQFF. CDR3 nucleotide sequence: TGTGCCATCAGTCATATTGATCGAGCCCTGGCGAATGAGCAGTTCTTC.

This clonotype was counted a few times. This chain uses TRBV7-3 with TRBJ2-7; a weak D match, TRBD2 (5 bases). CDR3 length equals 13 residues. Germline V lookup: CDR1 SGHTA, CDR2 FQGTGA. V was clipped by 1 base and J by 5 bases, with 9 bases between them. CDR3 sequence reads: CASSLIRGNEQYF. In nucleotides, the CDR3 is TGTGCCAGCAGCTTAATTCGGGGAAACGAGCAGTACTTC.

The CDR3 DNA follows: TGTGCCAGCTTGGGGGGAAGGGTCACAGATACGCAGTATTTT. It codes for CASLGGRVTDTQYF. The chain has TRBV12-3 or TRBV12-4 and TRBJ2-3, with D possibly being TRBD2 (6 bases). Trimming shortened V by 8 bases and J by 2 bases, and 14 bases separated the two germline ends. CDR3 length: 14 residues.

This chain uses TRBV24-1 with TRBJ1-2; TRBD1 matches at 9 bases. V trimming: 3 bases; J trimming: 4 bases; junction bases outside the gene matches: 5. The CDR3 sequence is 15 residues long. Germline values: CDR1 KGHDR, CDR2 SFDVKD. The CDR3: CATSDAGTGPYGYTF. CDR3 coding DNA: TGTGCCACCAGTGATGCCGGGACAGGGCCCTATGGCTACACCTTC.

The chain joins TRBV27 to TRBJ1-5, with 7 bases aligning to TRBD1. Germline assignment: CDR1 MNHEY and CDR2 SMNVEV (reference sequence). J gave up 6 bases and V 5 bases, and 7 bases lay outside the gene matches. This CDR3 has 14 residues. The DNA for the CDR3 is TGTGCCAGCAGTCCAGACAGGGATCTTCAGCCCCAGCATTTT. As protein: CASSPDRDLQPQHF.